Reported below is one TCR beta chain. The source of the sample is a study of technical replicates of blood from a handful of donors. The CDR3 covers 14 residues. The germline gives CDR1 LNHDA, CDR2 SQIVND (reference sequence). The junction had 11 bases not matched to a gene; V was cut back by 7 bases and J by 5 bases. Sequencing used immunoSEQ multiplex PCR; TCRdb keeps in-frame clones, though not all of them. The table has about 88,000 clones, approximately 95% seen once. The rearrangement joins TRBV19 to TRBJ2-7, with 7 positions matching TRBD1. This sequence was found in a human donor in good health. The source material was T cells isolated from PBMCs. As DNA, the CDR3 is TGTGCCAGTAAACCGACAGGGTCATCCCACGAGCAGTACTTC. Encoded protein: CASKPTGSSHEQYF.